Below, 13 T cell receptor beta chains from the same sample are listed, as sequenced in a study of T cell changes during pregnancy in multiple sclerosis. Some clones are missing from TCRdb's copy, which holds only in-frame ones; the method was immunoSEQ multiplex PCR. Of 70,000 to 85,000 clones listed, around 90% were seen once; the top ten hold 2% to 3%. The specimen comprised peripheral blood, sampled before pregnancy. The receptor set was obtained from a female donor with multiple sclerosis, enrolled in a pregnancy study.

This rearrangement joins TRBV7-3 to TRBJ2-1, with D perhaps matching TRBD2 (6 bases). The CDR3 has 15 residues. Germline CDR1 is SGHTA and CDR2 is FQGTGA. V was pared by 4 bases and J by 8 bases, with 18 bases between. DNA for the CDR3: TGTGCCAGCAGCTCGCAGGAGGGCCGACGTCATGAGCAGTTCTTC. It specifies CASSSQEGRRHEQFF.

The chain links TRBV18 to TRBJ2-1; 8 bases map to TRBD2. The CDR3 totals 16 residues. Germline CDR1 reads KGHSH; CDR2 reads LQKENI. With 5 bases clipped from V and 0 bases from J, the junction kept 6 bases outside the gene matches. CDR3 region: CASSKPSGPSYNEQFF. CDR3 DNA: TGTGCCAGCTCAAAACCTAGCGGGCCCTCCTACAATGAGCAGTTCTTC.

This rearrangement joins TRBV28 to TRBJ2-5; TRBD2 agrees at 7 bases. The germline V gene encodes CDR1 MDHEN and CDR2 SYDVKM. The CDR3 runs to 14 residues. With V trimmed by 6 bases and J by 7 bases, 11 bases remained unmatched. The CDR3 bases are TGTGCCAGCAGATCGGGAGGAGTTGGCGGGACCCAGTACTTC. Translating it yields CASRSGGVGGTQYF.

This clone was picked up one time. The rearrangement uses TRBV10-3 and TRBJ2-2; D is perhaps TRBD2 (6 bases). The V gene's germline CDR1 is ENHRY and CDR2 SYGVKD. Trimming left V 4 bases short and J 5 bases short, with 14 bases between. The CDR3 covers 15 residues. CDR3 sequence (DNA): TGTGCCATCAGTGGTAGCATGACTAGTACCGGGGAGCTGTTTTTT. Encoded protein: CAISGSMTSTGELFF.

The chain carries TRBV5-4 and TRBJ2-7; possible D gene TRBD2, 5 bases. The germline CDR1 and CDR2 sequences are SGHNT and YYREEE (reference sequence). Trimming cost V 7 bases and J 1 base, with 12 bases left between them. The CDR3 is 13 amino acids. Written as DNA, the CDR3 is TGTGCCAGCGGTTACCGCGGGTCCTACGAGCAGTACTTC. Translating gives CASGYRGSYEQYF.

V usage is TRBV5-4 and J usage is TRBJ2-5, with 10 bases identical to TRBD1. Per germline, CDR1 SGHNT and CDR2 YYREEE (reference sequence). After removal of 4 bases from V and 7 bases from J, the junction contained 10 bases not matched to a gene. The CDR3 is 15 residues long. The CDR3 loop reads CASSIPTGGSVTQYF. Here the CDR3 DNA reads TGTGCCAGCAGCATCCCGACAGGGGGCTCGGTGACCCAGTACTTC.

This clone was counted a single time. This rearrangement joins TRBV5-6 to TRBJ2-5; 7 bases fit TRBD1. Trimming cost V 4 bases and J 5 bases; bases outside gene matches: 8. This CDR3 is 14 amino acids long. CDR1 and CDR2 (germline): SGHDT, YYEEEE. CDR3 DNA: TGTGCCAGCAGCCCACAGGGGCCTAGGGAGACCCAGTACTTC. Translated, it gives CASSPQGPRETQYF.

The J gene is TRBJ2-1, the V gene TRBV7-8; 10 bases align to TRBD2. The V gene's germline CDR1 is SGHVS and CDR2 FQNEAQ. Losses at the gene ends were 2 bases for V and 7 bases for J; bases not matched to a gene: 5. This CDR3 has 15 amino acids. The CDR3 spells CASSLKAGGRNEQFF. For the CDR3, the DNA is TGTGCCAGCAGCTTAAAAGCGGGAGGGAGGAATGAGCAGTTCTTC.

The chain carries TRBV4-3 and TRBJ2-3; a possible D gene is TRBD2 (6 bases). This CDR3 has 17 residues. The germline V gene encodes CDR1 LGHNA and CDR2 YSLEER. Deletions cut 4 bases from V and 3 bases from J, with 20 bases between. CDR3 bases: TGCGCCAGCAGCCCCACAACGGGACTTATTTTTACAGATACGCAGTATTTT. Translating it yields CASSPTTGLIFTDTQYF.

This clone was seen once. This chain connects TRBV6-6 to TRBJ2-7; TRBD2 is a possible D gene (5 bases). The CDR3 contains 13 residues. The V end was cut by 5 bases, the J end by 4 bases, with 12 bases between. CDR1 is MNHNY and CDR2 is SVGAGI in the germline V gene (reference sequence). The CDR3 loop is CASSTGIEYEQYF. CDR3 coding DNA: TGTGCCAGCAGTACGGGGATTGAGTACGAGCAGTACTTC.

The chain is built from TRBV11-2 and TRBJ1-1; D is perhaps TRBD1 (5 bases). V was trimmed by 2 bases and J by 1 base, leaving 14 bases between them. The V gene's germline CDR1 is SGHAT and CDR2 FQNNGV. The CDR3 consists of 16 residues. This CDR3 reads CASSLSRQGWNTEAFF. The CDR3 nucleotides are TGTGCCAGCAGCTTAAGTCGGCAGGGATGGAACACTGAAGCTTTCTTT.

This sequence joins TRBV5-1 and TRBJ2-7; 8 bases are shared with TRBD1. This CDR3 contains 16 residues. CDR1 is SGHRS and CDR2 is YFSETQ in the germline V gene. Unmatched junction bases numbered 9, after V lost 4 bases and J lost 0 bases. The CDR3 is CASSTGTGIFSYEQYF. Here the CDR3 DNA reads TGCGCCAGCAGCACGGGGACAGGCATTTTCTCCTACGAGCAGTACTTC.

This rearrangement joins TRBV2 to TRBJ2-7; D might be TRBD1 (6 bases). The CDR3 has 13 amino acids. Germline V CDR1 and CDR2: SNHLY, FYNNEI. Trimming shortened V by 6 bases and J by 3 bases, and 12 bases separated the two germline ends. CDR3 nucleotide sequence: TGTGCCAGCAGATTTGGGGACAACTACGAGCAGTACTTC. Amino acids: CASRFGDNYEQYF.